The table lists the clone carrying this T cell receptor (beta chain) with many counts. This entry comes from a study of T-cell reconstitution after alpha-beta-depleted transplantation in children. Preparing the TCRbeta library involved the use of unique molecular identifiers. TCRdb ran MiXCR on the PCR reads and lists one entry per CDR3 protein. This sample has 280,000 or so distinct CDR3 sequences; around 10% occur once, and the top ten carry 23%. Germline loops: CDR1 KGHSH, CDR2 LQKENI. V gave up 3 bases and J gave up 3 bases, with 12 bases separating them. The CDR3 consists of 15 residues. The chain combines TRBV18 with TRBJ1-5, with a possible D match to TRBD1 (5 bases). Here the sequenced sample was peripheral blood, taken 180 days after TCRalphabeta/CD19-depleted stem cell transplant. This TCR derives from a male patient between 2 and 15 years old who had a stem cell transplant for chronic granulomatous disease, so the T cells may come from the graft donor. The CDR3 coding sequence is TGTGCCAGCTCACCGGCAGGGAGAGTCAATCAGCCCCAGCATTTT. Protein: CASSPAGRVNQPQHF.